These T cell receptor beta chains were read from a single sample in a study of blood T cell repertoires in COVID-19. The table came from immunoSEQ multiplex PCR; TCRdb's copy has only in-frame clones and leaves some out. The sample carries a few hundred thousand clones, about 87% recorded once. The sequenced material came from PBMCs or T cells enriched from blood (not recorded which). These receptor sequences come from a young man with acute COVID-19. Each CDR3 is given with its conserved first and last residue. D genes are given only for firm matches. Rows may omit the clone size; those that give it use once, few, many or a size class.

.,.,TRBV14,TRBJ2-1,CASSRSGYNEQFF,TGTGCCAGCAGTCGAAGCGGGTACAATGAGCAGTTCTTC
.,once,TRBV28,TRBJ1-1,CASSFRARGTMNTEAFF,TGTGCCAGCAGTTTCCGGGCTAGGGGAACGATGAACACTGAAGCTTTCTTT
.,.,TRBV29-1,TRBJ2-7,CSVEVSSGRSYEQYF,TGCAGCGTTGAAGTCAGCAGTGGGAGGTCCTACGAGCAGTACTTC
TRBD2,.,TRBV30,TRBJ2-3,CALLILYSGGDTQYF,TGTGCCCTCCTAATCCTTTATAGCGGGGGGGATACGCAGTATTTT
TRBD2,.,TRBV6-4,TRBJ2-7,CARLLAGGPNDGWYF,TGTGCCAGACTTTTAGCGGGAGGGCCTAATGATGGCTGGTACTTC
TRBD1,.,TRBV27,TRBJ1-2,CASRPAGQGGGYGYTF,TGTGCCAGCAGACCAGCTGGACAGGGTGGGGGCTATGGCTACACCTTC
TRBD1,.,TRBV30,TRBJ2-5,CAWSKTGGGGETQYF,TGTGCCTGGAGTAAAACAGGGGGCGGTGGGGAGACCCAGTACTTC
.,.,TRBV28,TRBJ2-7,CASSLTVTYEQYF,TGTGCCAGCAGTTTGACAGTAACCTACGAGCAGTACTTC
TRBD1,.,TRBV29-1,TRBJ1-1,CSVEEDRDNEAFF,TGCAGCGTTGAAGAAGACAGGGATAATGAAGCTTTCTTT
.,once,TRBV6-5,TRBJ1-2,CASSYVRGEGYTF,TGTGCCAGCAGTTACGTACGGGGAGAAGGCTACACCTTC
TRBD1,.,TRBV12-3/TRBV12-4,TRBJ1-1,CASGRDRGTEAFF,TGTGCCAGCGGCCGGGACAGGGGCACTGAAGCTTTCTTT
TRBD2,.,TRBV10-3,TRBJ2-1,CAISEDGGSYEQFF,TGTGCCATCAGTGAGGATGGCGGGAGTTATGAGCAGTTCTTC
TRBD1,.,TRBV19,TRBJ2-1,CASSIGQGPNEQFF,TGTGCCAGTAGTATCGGACAGGGGCCTAATGAGCAGTTCTTC
.,.,TRBV28,TRBJ2-1,CASSLRYNRQESSYNEQFF,TGTGCCAGCAGTTTACGGTACAATCGACAGGAGAGCTCCTACAATGAGCAGTTCTTC
TRBD1,.,TRBV10-3,TRBJ2-6,CAISKTGGAGANVLTF,TGTGCCATCAGCAAAACAGGGGGCGCAGGGGCCAACGTCCTGACTTTC
.,.,TRBV5-5,TRBJ1-5,CASSLGGGQPQHF,TGTGCCAGCAGCTTGGGGGGAGGTCAGCCCCAGCATTTT
TRBD1,.,TRBV13,TRBJ2-1,CASSLSGTGFTNEQFF,TGTGCCAGCAGCTTATCCGGGACAGGGTTTACCAATGAGCAGTTCTTC
.,.,TRBV18,TRBJ1-2,CASSQAAKGDYGYTF,TGTGCCAGCTCACAAGCCGCGAAGGGAGACTATGGCTACACCTTC
TRBD1,.,TRBV9,TRBJ2-4,CASSSPGGQAKNIQYF,TGTGCCAGCAGCTCGCCTGGGGGACAGGCCAAAAACATTCAGTACTTC
.,.,TRBV27,TRBJ1-6,CASSQGAGYNSPLHF,TGTGCCAGCAGTCAAGGGGCGGGGTATAATTCACCCCTCCACTTT
.,.,TRBV5-1,TRBJ2-7,CASQTTERVNEQYF,TGCGCCAGCCAGACGACAGAAAGGGTAAACGAGCAGTACTTC
.,.,TRBV9,TRBJ1-2,CASSVEAGANYGYTF,TGTGCCAGCAGCGTAGAGGCAGGGGCTAACTATGGCTACACCTTC
.,.,TRBV3-1/TRBV3-2,TRBJ2-1,CASSPSSRQQFF,TGTGCCAGCAGCCCCTCCTCTAGACAGCAGTTCTTC
.,.,TRBV12-3/TRBV12-4,TRBJ2-1,CASRTVSDEQFF,TGTGCCAGCAGGACTGTTAGCGATGAGCAGTTCTTC
TRBD1,.,TRBV27,TRBJ1-4,CASRLDRGTATNEKLFF,TGTGCCAGCCGCCTGGACAGGGGAACTGCAACTAATGAAAAACTGTTTTTT
.,.,TRBV7-4,TRBJ1-5,CASPRVGETAVYNQPQHF,TGTGCCAGCCCAAGGGTCGGGGAAACTGCCGTGTATAATCAGCCCCAGCATTTT
.,.,TRBV6-5,TRBJ1-2,CASSYGTRGYGYTF,TGTGCCAGCAGTTATGGGACAAGGGGGTATGGCTACACCTTC
.,.,TRBV19,TRBJ1-5,CASSLTVSNQPQHF,TGTGCCAGTAGCTTGACAGTGAGCAATCAGCCCCAGCATTTT
.,.,TRBV9,TRBJ1-2,CASSATGWGYTF,TGTGCCAGCAGCGCAACAGGGTGGGGCTACACCTTC
TRBD2,.,TRBV5-1,TRBJ2-1,CASSLLAGEGEQFF,TGCGCCAGCAGCTTACTAGCGGGAGAGGGTGAGCAGTTCTTC
.,.,TRBV28,TRBJ1-3,CASSSGAGNTIYF,TGTGCCAGCAGTTCGGGGGCTGGAAACACCATATATTTT
.,.,TRBV11-1,TRBJ1-1,CASSLGVVGSTEAFF,TGTGCCAGCAGCTTAGGAGTAGTAGGGAGTACTGAAGCTTTCTTT
.,.,TRBV9,TRBJ2-2,CASRQGTGELFF,TGTGCCAGCAGACAGGGTACCGGGGAGCTGTTTTTT
TRBD1,.,TRBV5-4,TRBJ1-1,CASSLTHRGKTEAFF,TGTGCCAGCAGCCTAACCCACAGGGGCAAAACTGAAGCTTTCTTT
TRBD1,once,TRBV28,TRBJ1-1,CASSQTGTEDTEAFF,TGTGCCAGCAGCCAAACAGGGACAGAGGACACTGAAGCTTTCTTT
.,once,TRBV15,TRBJ1-2,CATSRTFGQGGYGYTF,TGTGCCACCAGCAGGACCTTTGGGCAGGGCGGCTATGGCTACACCTTC
TRBD1,.,TRBV7-2,TRBJ1-6,CASSSGTEYNSPLHF,TGTGCCAGCAGCTCCGGGACAGAATATAATTCACCCCTCCACTTT
TRBD1,.,TRBV10-2,TRBJ1-2,CATLAVTGEYGYTF,TGCGCCACCCTCGCCGTGACAGGGGAATATGGCTACACCTTC
TRBD2,.,TRBV7-9,TRBJ2-3,CASTQRDGTDTQYF,TGTGCCAGCACTCAGCGGGACGGCACAGATACGCAGTATTTT
TRBD2,once,TRBV7-2,TRBJ2-7,CASSSEYSGGKDF,TGTGCCAGCAGTTCAGAATACTCGGGAGGTAAGGACTTC
.,.,TRBV28,TRBJ2-3,CASSLGGPADTQYF,TGTGCCAGCAGTTTAGGAGGGCCGGCAGATACGCAGTATTTT
TRBD1,.,TRBV19,TRBJ1-4,CASSTPGQGNEKLFF,TGTGCCAGTAGTACCCCGGGACAGGGTAATGAAAAACTGTTTTTT
TRBD2,.,TRBV3-1/TRBV3-2,TRBJ2-3,CASSHNSGRNPNQPPTDTQYF,TGTGCCAGCAGCCACAATAGCGGGAGGAACCCCAACCAACCTCCCACAGATACGCAGTATTTT
.,.,TRBV7-2,TRBJ2-5,CASSLELAETQYF,TGTGCCAGCAGCTTAGAGCTAGCGGAGACCCAGTACTTC
TRBD2,.,TRBV19,TRBJ2-5,CASSGVLAGGEETQYF,TGTGCCAGTAGTGGGGTTCTAGCGGGAGGAGAAGAGACCCAGTACTTC
.,.,TRBV9,TRBJ1-3,CASSVERGYSGNTIYF,TGTGCCAGCAGCGTAGAACGGGGGTATTCGGGAAACACCATATATTTT
TRBD1,.,TRBV27,TRBJ2-7,CASRAATGLTYEQYF,TGTGCCAGCAGGGCCGCGACAGGGTTAACCTACGAGCAGTACTTC
TRBD1,once,TRBV24-1,TRBJ1-1,CATSEGGYTEAFF,TGTGCCACCAGTGAAGGGGGCTACACTGAAGCTTTCTTT
TRBD2,.,TRBV6-5,TRBJ2-5,CASRPTSGQETQYF,TGTGCCAGCAGACCAACTAGCGGACAAGAGACCCAGTACTTC
TRBD2,.,TRBV7-9,TRBJ2-5,CASSVGLAGGTGETQYF,TGTGCCAGCAGCGTGGGACTAGCGGGAGGTACGGGAGAGACCCAGTACTTC
TRBD2,.,TRBV28,TRBJ2-7,CASRSGRFAYEQYF,TGTGCCAGCAGGAGCGGGAGATTCGCCTACGAGCAGTACTTC
.,.,TRBV18,TRBJ1-4,CASSPGLTSDEKLFF,TGTGCCAGCTCACCAGGTCTGACATCGGATGAAAAACTGTTTTTT
TRBD2,.,TRBV28,TRBJ2-7,CASRPSSGAPYEQYF,TGTGCCAGCAGGCCCTCTAGCGGGGCCCCCTACGAGCAGTACTTC
TRBD1,.,TRBV6-5,TRBJ1-2,CASRIGQGWGGYTF,TGTGCCAGCAGGATCGGACAGGGCTGGGGTGGCTACACCTTC
.,.,TRBV29-1,TRBJ1-1,CSVAGATGNTEAFF,TGCAGCGTAGCAGGAGCCACAGGGAACACTGAAGCTTTCTTT
TRBD1,.,TRBV28,TRBJ2-7,CASSLWDRAEEQYF,TGTGCCAGCAGTCTCTGGGACAGGGCGGAAGAGCAGTACTTC
TRBD1,.,TRBV6-6,TRBJ1-1,CASSQQGAKAEAFF,TGTGCCAGCAGTCAACAGGGGGCGAAGGCTGAAGCTTTCTTT
.,.,TRBV4-1,TRBJ2-7,CASSQGDRSYEQYF,TGCGCCAGCAGCCAAGGAGACAGGTCCTACGAGCAGTACTTC